A single sample is the source of the 14 T cell receptor beta chains below, sequenced in a study of T cell changes during pregnancy in multiple sclerosis. Data came from immunoSEQ multiplex PCR; TCRdb stores just in-frame clones and leaves some out. The data contain some 41,000 clones, 80% to 90% of them singletons. The specimen comprised CD4+ T cells from peripheral blood mononuclear cells, sampled in the first trimester of pregnancy. Every receptor here comes from a female donor with multiple sclerosis, enrolled in a pregnancy study.

V gene TRBV11-2 combines with J gene TRBJ2-3; TRBD1 agrees at 7 bases. Trimming took 1 base from V and 5 from J; bases not matched to a gene: 0. The germline gives CDR1 SGHAT, CDR2 FQNNGV. The CDR3 is 13 residues long. Here the CDR3 DNA reads TGTGCCAGCAGCTTAGGGACAGGAGATACGCAGTATTTT. Protein sequence: CASSLGTGDTQYF.

V usage is TRBV7-2 and J usage is TRBJ1-1; D uncertain. CDR3 length: 15 amino acids. V was pared by 2 bases and J by 4 bases, with 14 bases between. Per germline, CDR1 SGHTA and CDR2 FQGNSA. CDR3 protein: CASSLKEGLGTEAFF. CDR3 nucleotide sequence: TGTGCCAGCAGCTTAAAGGAGGGTTTGGGCACTGAAGCTTTCTTT.

This chain links TRBV5-8 with TRBJ2-7, with D perhaps TRBD2 (5 bases). This CDR3 region has 13 residues. Germline V CDR1 and CDR2: SGHTS, YDEGEE. The V gene lost 9 bases and the J gene lost 1 base, with 14 bases spanning the gap. Written as DNA, the CDR3 is TGTGCCACCGACTTACTAGAGTCCTACGAGCAGTACTTC. This sequence encodes CATDLLESYEQYF.

J is TRBJ1-4 and V is TRBV10-3, with D perhaps TRBD1 (6 bases). This CDR3 is 13 amino acids long. Germline CDR1 reads ENHRY; CDR2 reads SYGVKD. V lost 10 bases, J lost 8 bases, and 17 bases lay in between. DNA of the CDR3: TGTGCCACCATTAAGGGGGAAGGCGAAAAACTGTTTTTT. Translating gives CATIKGEGEKLFF.

The chain uses TRBV15 and TRBJ2-7; a weak D match, TRBD1 (6 bases). With 9 bases removed from V and 2 bases from J, the gap between germline ends came to 14 bases. Looked up from germline, CDR1 is LNHNV and CDR2 is YYDKDF (reference sequence). The CDR3 is 13 amino acids. CDR3 coding DNA: TGTGCCACTAGAGACAGGACCCCCTACGAGCAGTACTTC. It encodes CATRDRTPYEQYF.

V usage is TRBV30 and J usage is TRBJ2-7; D is possibly TRBD2 (5 bases). From germline, CDR1 is GTSNPN and CDR2 SVGIG (reference sequence). V lost 3 bases and J lost 0, with 12 bases in between. This CDR3 contains 14 residues. CDR3 protein: CAWRSGRSSYEQYF. As DNA, the CDR3 is TGTGCCTGGAGGAGCGGACGGTCCTCCTACGAGCAGTACTTC.

This clone was counted once. The CDR3 region has the DNA TGTGCCAGCAGCTTAGCGCGGGTGGTCGGGGCCAACGTCCTGACTTTC. Its protein product is CASSLARVVGANVLTF. The chain has TRBV7-9 and TRBJ2-6; D possibly corresponds to TRBD2 (5 bases). The V end was cut by 0 bases, the J end by 4 bases, with 10 bases between. From germline, CDR1 is SEHNR and CDR2 FQNEAQ (reference sequence). The CDR3 is 16 residues long.

CDR3 bases: TGTGCCAGCAGCCAAGATCGCACAGGATTAGCTGCGAACACTGAAGCTTTCTTT. Protein sequence: CASSQDRTGLAANTEAFF. This chain connects TRBV4-2 to TRBJ1-1, with D maybe TRBD1 (5 bases). V lost 0 bases and J lost 1, with 18 bases in between. CDR3 length: 18 residues. CDR1 and CDR2 (germline): LGHNA, YNFKEQ.

The chain joins TRBV7-3 to TRBJ2-3; D is unresolved. There are 15 residues in the CDR3. V lost 2 bases to trimming and J lost 2 bases, with 11 bases between them. Germline lookup yields CDR1 SGHTA and CDR2 FQGTGA. CDR3 in DNA: TGTGCCAGCAGCTTAGGCCCCCGCAACACAGATACGCAGTATTTT. Residues: CASSLGPRNTDTQYF.

J is TRBJ2-7 and V is TRBV6-1; tentatively, D is TRBD1 (5 bases). The CDR3 runs 13 residues. V shed 3 bases and J shed 2 bases, with 8 bases lying between them. Germline values: CDR1 MNHNS, CDR2 SASEGT. CDR3 region: CASSEAGPYEQYF. CDR3 bases: TGTGCCAGCAGTGAGGCAGGGCCCTACGAGCAGTACTTC.

The chain uses TRBV11-2 and TRBJ2-7; D remains unclear. CDR1 is SGHAT and CDR2 is FQNNGV in the germline V gene. V was cut by 6 bases and J by 2 bases, with 17 bases left in between. The CDR3 length is 15 residues. The CDR3 region has the DNA TGTGCCAGCAGTCAAGAGGAGATTCCAACCTACGAGCAGTACTTC. This encodes CASSQEEIPTYEQYF. The full variable domain, its missing parts supplied by reference TRBV11-2 and TRBJ2-7, is EAGVAQSPRYKIIEKRQSVAFWCNPISGHATLYWYQQILGQGPKLLIQFQNNGVVDDSQLPKDRFSAERLKGVDSTLKIQPAKLEDSAVYLCASSQEEIPTYEQYFGPGTRLTVT.

The chain recombines TRBV6-1 with TRBJ1-1; D is perhaps TRBD1 (5 bases). CDR1 is MNHNS and CDR2 is SASEGT in the germline V gene. Deletions cut 6 bases from V and 7 bases from J, with 12 bases between. This CDR3 region has 12 residues. CDR3 sequence: CASREGYLEAFF. DNA for the CDR3: TGTGCCAGCAGGGAGGGGTACCTTGAAGCTTTCTTT.

The V and J genes are TRBV5-8 and TRBJ1-1; tentatively, D is TRBD1 (5 bases). This CDR3 is 16 amino acids long. Germline assignment: CDR1 SGHTS and CDR2 YDEGEE. V lost 2 bases and J 0 bases, leaving 14 bases between the germline ends. The CDR3 nucleotides are TGTGCCAGCAGCTTCGGTTCAGGGTTTTTGAACACTGAAGCTTTCTTT. It encodes CASSFGSGFLNTEAFF.

The V call is TRBV20-1, the J call TRBJ2-7; D gene uncertain. CDR1 and CDR2 (germline): DFQATT, SNEGSKA (reference sequence). V lost 6 bases and J 6 bases, leaving 12 bases between the germline ends. The CDR3 loop spans 11 amino acids. The CDR3 loop reads CSARLVGEQYF. The CDR3 region has the DNA TGCAGTGCCCGCCTCGTCGGCGAGCAGTACTTC.